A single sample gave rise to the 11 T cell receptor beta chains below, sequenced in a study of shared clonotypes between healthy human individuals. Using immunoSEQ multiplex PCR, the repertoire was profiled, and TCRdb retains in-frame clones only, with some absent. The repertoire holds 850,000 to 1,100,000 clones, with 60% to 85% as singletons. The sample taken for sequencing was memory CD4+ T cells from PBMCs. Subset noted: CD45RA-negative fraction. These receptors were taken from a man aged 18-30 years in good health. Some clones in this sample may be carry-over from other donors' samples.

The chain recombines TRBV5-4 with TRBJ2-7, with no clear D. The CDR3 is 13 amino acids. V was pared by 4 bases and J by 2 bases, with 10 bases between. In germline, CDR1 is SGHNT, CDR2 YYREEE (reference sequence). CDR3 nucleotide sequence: TGTGCCAGCAGCCTAGACCCGACCTACGAGCAGTACTTC. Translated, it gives CASSLDPTYEQYF.

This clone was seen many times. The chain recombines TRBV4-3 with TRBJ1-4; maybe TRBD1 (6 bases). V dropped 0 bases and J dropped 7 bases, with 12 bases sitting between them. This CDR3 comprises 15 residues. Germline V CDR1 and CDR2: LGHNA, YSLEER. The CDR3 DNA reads TGCGCCAGCAGCCAAGAGCAGGGGCTTAGTGAAAAACTGTTTTTT. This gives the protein CASSQEQGLSEKLFF.

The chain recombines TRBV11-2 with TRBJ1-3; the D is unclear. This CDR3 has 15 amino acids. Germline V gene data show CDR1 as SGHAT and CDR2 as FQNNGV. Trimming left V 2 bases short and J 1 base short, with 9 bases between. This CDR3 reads CASSLPRGSGNTIYF. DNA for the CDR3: TGTGCCAGCAGCTTACCACGAGGTTCTGGAAACACCATATATTTT.

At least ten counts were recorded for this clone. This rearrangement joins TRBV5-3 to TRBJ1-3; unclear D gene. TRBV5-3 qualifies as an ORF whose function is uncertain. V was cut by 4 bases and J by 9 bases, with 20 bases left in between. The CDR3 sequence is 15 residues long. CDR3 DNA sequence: TGTGCCAGAAGCCCACTCGTAGGGTACGATCGCACCATATATTTT. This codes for CARSPLVGYDRTIYF.

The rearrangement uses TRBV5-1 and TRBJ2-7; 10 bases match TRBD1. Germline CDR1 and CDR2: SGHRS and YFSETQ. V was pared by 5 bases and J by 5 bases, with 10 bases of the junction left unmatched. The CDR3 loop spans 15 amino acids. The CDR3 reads CASSTGQGSGNEQYF. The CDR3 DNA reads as TGCGCCAGCAGTACGGGACAGGGGTCGGGAAACGAGCAGTACTTC.

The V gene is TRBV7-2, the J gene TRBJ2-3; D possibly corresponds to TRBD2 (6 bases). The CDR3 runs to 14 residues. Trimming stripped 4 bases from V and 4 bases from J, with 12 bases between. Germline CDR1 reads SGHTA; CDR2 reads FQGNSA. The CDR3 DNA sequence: TGTGCCAGCAGCTCTCCGGGAGCCTCAGATACGCAGTATTTT. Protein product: CASSSPGASDTQYF.

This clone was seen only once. CDR3 DNA: TGCGCCAGCAGCTTGGGCGCCGTGCCCTCCTACGAGCAGTACTTC. Its protein is CASSLGAVPSYEQYF. The V and J genes are TRBV5-1 and TRBJ2-7; no firm D call. Trimming took off 0 bases at V and 0 bases at J, with 10 bases between the two ends. There are 15 residues in the CDR3. Per germline, CDR1 SGHRS and CDR2 YFSETQ.

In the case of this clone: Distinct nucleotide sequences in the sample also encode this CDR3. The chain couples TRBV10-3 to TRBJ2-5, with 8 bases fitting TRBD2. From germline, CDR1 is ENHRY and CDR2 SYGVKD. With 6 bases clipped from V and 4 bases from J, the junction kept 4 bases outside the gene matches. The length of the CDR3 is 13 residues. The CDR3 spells CAIRDRGGETQYF. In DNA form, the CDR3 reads TGTGCCATCAGGGACCGGGGGGGAGAGACCCAGTACTTC.

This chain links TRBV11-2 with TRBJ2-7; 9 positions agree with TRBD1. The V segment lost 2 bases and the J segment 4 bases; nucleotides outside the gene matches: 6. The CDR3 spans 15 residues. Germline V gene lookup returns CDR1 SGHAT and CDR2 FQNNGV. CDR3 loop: CASSLQGQGVYEQYF. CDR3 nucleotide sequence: TGTGCCAGCAGCTTACAGGGACAGGGAGTTTACGAGCAGTACTTC.

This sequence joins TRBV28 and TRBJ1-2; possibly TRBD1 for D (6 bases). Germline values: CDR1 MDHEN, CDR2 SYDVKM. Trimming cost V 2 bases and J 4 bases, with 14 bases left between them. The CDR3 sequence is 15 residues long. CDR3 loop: CASSLPGAIGYGYTF. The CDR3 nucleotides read TGTGCCAGCAGTTTACCGGGGGCTATAGGCTATGGCTACACCTTC.

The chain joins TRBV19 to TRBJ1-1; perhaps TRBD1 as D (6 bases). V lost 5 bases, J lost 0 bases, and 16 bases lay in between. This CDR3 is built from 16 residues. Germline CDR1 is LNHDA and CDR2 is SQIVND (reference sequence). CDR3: CASSSRAGAMNTEAFF. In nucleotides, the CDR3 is TGTGCCAGTAGTTCCAGGGCAGGGGCAATGAACACTGAAGCTTTCTTT.